This TCR beta chain is drawn from a study of blood T cell repertoires in COVID-19. Study context: COVID-19 samples, acute and convalescent, were from the United States, Italy and Spain. T cells, B-cell-depleted T cells, or PBMCs supplied cDNA or gDNA.

There are 11 residues in the CDR3. Trimming stripped 3 bases from V and 5 bases from J, with 4 bases between. Germline values: CDR1 MDHEN, CDR2 SYDVKM. In the authors' workflow: Estimation of nucleated cell counts relied on the amplification of reference gene primers. Clones were sequenced by immunoSEQ multiplex PCR, and TCRdb holds only the in-frame ones, with some missing. Clonal size and the V and J genes are those of that table, whereas D and trimming came from the DNA. Here the sample spans roughly 76,000 clones, around 74% being singletons. This clone was seen a handful of times. The sequence was collected from a man between 65 and 79 years old with acute or convalescent COVID-19. The chain is built from TRBV28 and TRBJ2-5, with D unclear. Sample: peripheral blood. CDR3 sequence (DNA): TGTGCCAGCAGTTTGGAGGAGACCCAGTACTTC. Protein sequence: CASSLEETQYF.